This TCR beta chain was recorded in a study of CD8 T cells in ankylosing spondylitis. General study results and limits: A TCR beta motif of fewer than ten highly homologous variants seemed to mark ankylosing spondylitis blood.

V dropped 0 bases and J dropped 2 bases, with 9 bases sitting between them. Germline V lookup: CDR1 SGHTA, CDR2 FQGNSA. The CDR3 totals 15 residues. TCRdb redid the calling of the 5' RACE reads with MiXCR, one entry per CDR3 protein. The sample contains 150,000 to 200,000 distinct CDR3 sequences, approximately 12% of which appear only once. As to this clonotype: Its antigen is not known.

The sequence derives from a female donor with ankylosing spondylitis or in good health (not recorded which). The rearrangement joins TRBV7-2 to TRBJ2-3; D gene unclear. The source material was blood, either unsorted or a sorted T cell fraction (not recorded which). The CDR3 loop is CASSLALGATDTQYF. The CDR3 DNA sequence: TGTGCCAGCAGCTTAGCGCTAGGAGCCACAGATACGCAGTATTTT.